The following is a T cell receptor (beta chain) sequence with its context. Produced via immunoSEQ multiplex PCR; TCRdb's table is partial and in-frame only. The sample contains approximately 75,000 clones, more than 90% of which appear only once. This sample is part of a study of technical replicates of blood from a few donors. Germline V gene lookup returns CDR1 SGDLS and CDR2 YYNGEE. Trimming removed 3 bases at V and 2 bases at J, with 11 bases between. The CDR3 consists of 14 residues. Specimen: T cells isolated from PBMCs. The receptor was derived from a human donor in good health. This rearrangement joins TRBV9 to TRBJ1-1; possibly TRBD1 for D (6 bases). CDR3 DNA: TGTGCCAGCAGCGCGGGGGGGGGCAACACTGAAGCTTTCTTT. It is translated as CASSAGGGNTEAFF.